This T cell receptor beta chain was recovered during a study of TIL therapy for anti-PD-1-resistant metastatic lung cancer. Study at large: Median tumor PD-L1 proportion score was about 6%. Points from the study as a whole: Compared with baseline intratumoral T cells, expanded TIL cultures were more clonal and less diverse (roughly 6.3% vs 31%).

Documented time point: pre-treatment sample, taken before nivolumab and TIL therapy. Most excised metastases sampled were pleural nodules or supraclavicular lymph nodes. Stage 4 NSCLC adults joined between late 2017 and January 2020. The immunoSEQ assay was v3. Only in-frame clones appear in the TCRdb table, and some are missing; sequencing was by immunoSEQ multiplex PCR. In the table there are tens of thousands of clones, less than 75% of which are singletons. This clone was seen once. Its target is unknown. Between the trimmed V and J ends, which lost 7 bases and 1 base, there was a span of 13 bases. The CDR3 consists of 14 residues. Germline V gene sequence: CDR1 SNHLY, CDR2 FYNNEI.

The sequences come from tumor tissue, collected at baseline. This sequence originates from a person aged 25-85 years with non-small cell lung cancer. The V call is TRBV2, the J call TRBJ1-1; possibly TRBD1 for D (5 bases). Written as DNA, the CDR3 is TGTGCCAGCAATTTCGACAGCTCGAACACTGAAGCTTTCTTT. This encodes CASNFDSSNTEAFF.